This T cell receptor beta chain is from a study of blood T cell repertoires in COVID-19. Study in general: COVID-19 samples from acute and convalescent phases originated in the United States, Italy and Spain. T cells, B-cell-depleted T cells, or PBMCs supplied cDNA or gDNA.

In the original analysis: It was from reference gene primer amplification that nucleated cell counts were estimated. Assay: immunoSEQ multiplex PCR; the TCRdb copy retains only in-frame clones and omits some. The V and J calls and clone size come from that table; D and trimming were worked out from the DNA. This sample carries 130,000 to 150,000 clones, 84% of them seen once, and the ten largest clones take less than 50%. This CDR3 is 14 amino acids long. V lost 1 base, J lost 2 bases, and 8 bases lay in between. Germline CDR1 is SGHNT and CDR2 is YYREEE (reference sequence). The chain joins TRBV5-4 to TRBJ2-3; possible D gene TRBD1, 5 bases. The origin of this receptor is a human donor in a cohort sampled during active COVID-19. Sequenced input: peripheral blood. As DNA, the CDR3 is TGTGCCAGCAGCTTGACAGGATCCACAGATACGCAGTATTTT. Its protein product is CASSLTGSTDTQYF. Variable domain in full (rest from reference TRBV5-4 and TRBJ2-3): ETGVTQSPTHLIKTRGQQVTLRCSSQSGHNTVSWYQQALGQGPQFIFQYYREEENGRGNFPPRFSGLQFPNYSSELNVNALELDDSALYLCASSLTGSTDTQYFGPGTRLTVL.